Following are 18 T cell receptor beta chains from one sample sequenced in a study of regulatory T cells in long-lasting Graves disease. Arm-PCR of CDR3 regions and iRepertoire HTBI primers were the basis on which TCR beta libraries were built. TCRdb processed the multiplex PCR reads anew with MiXCR; each CDR3 protein has one entry. This sample has 620,000 or so distinct CDR3 sequences, with about 16% found just once. This sample's time point: newly diagnosed GD, antithyroid drugs for less than 3 months. RNA isolated from PBMCs was used to make the TCR library. The same sample was also used in a study of T cells in Graves' hyperthyroidism and ophthalmopathy.

This specimen consisted of peripheral blood mononuclear cells (PBMCs), obtained at new diagnosis, from a patient treated with antithyroid drugs. Receptors originate from a woman aged 30 to 39 with Graves disease.

The gene calls are TRBV4-1 and TRBJ2-7; D remains ambiguous. CDR3 size: 15 residues. Germline V gives CDR1 MGHRA, CDR2 YSYEKL. V was clipped by 1 base and J by 0 bases, with 10 bases between them. The CDR3 DNA is TGCGCCAGCAGCCAAGGGATAGAGAGCTCCTACGAGCAGTACTTC. Protein product: CASSQGIESSYEQYF.

This clonotype was detected ten times or more. The rearrangement joins TRBV6-1 to TRBJ1-2; 10 bases are shared with TRBD1. The CDR3 consists of 15 residues. The germline CDR1 and CDR2 sequences are MNHNS and SASEGT. The J segment lost 5 bases and the V segment lost 6 bases, leaving 9 bases of the junction unmatched. The CDR3, as DNA: TGTGCCAGCAGGGCGACAGGGGGCAGAGAGTATGGCTACACCTTC. It yields the protein CASRATGGREYGYTF.

In this sample, this clonotype turned up many times. The chain recombines TRBV7-9 with TRBJ2-7; perhaps TRBD1 as D (5 bases). CDR3 size: 14 residues. V shed 3 bases and J shed 7 bases, with 16 bases lying between them. Per germline, CDR1 SEHNR and CDR2 FQNEAQ (reference sequence). CDR3 region: CASSFRSTGGEQYF. The CDR3 nucleotides read TGTGCCAGCAGCTTTAGATCTACAGGTGGGGAGCAGTACTTC.

In its sample, this clonotype was seen many times. V gene TRBV24-1 combines with J gene TRBJ1-4; D possibly corresponds to TRBD1 (5 bases). V was shortened by 2 bases and J by 4 bases, with 10 bases between the two germline ends. The CDR3 is made up of 15 amino acids. Germline V lookup: CDR1 KGHDR, CDR2 SFDVKD. CDR3 region: CATSDSRGLNEKLFF. Here the CDR3 DNA reads TGTGCCACCAGTGATTCGAGGGGCCTTAATGAAAAACTGTTTTTT.

This clonotype was recorded many times. This chain joins TRBV2 and TRBJ2-7; TRBD2 matches 7 bases. Trimming at V came to 9 bases and at J to 5 bases, leaving 10 bases not matched to a gene. This CDR3 has 13 residues. The germline gives CDR1 SNHLY, CDR2 FYNNEI. CDR3 DNA: TGTGCCAGTTTTCTCGCGGGAGTACACGAGCAGTACTTC. Translation gives CASFLAGVHEQYF.

This clonotype was counted only a few times. The chain is built from TRBV6-9 and TRBJ2-1; 9 nucleotides match TRBD2. CDR1 and CDR2 (germline): MNHGY, SVAAGI. The V and J ends lost 3 bases and 10 bases, in that order; junction bases with no gene match: 7. This CDR3 has 14 residues. CDR3 DNA: TGTGCCAGCAGTTACTTTGCGGGGGGGGGAGAGCAGTTCTTC. Its protein is CASSYFAGGGEQFF.

This clonotype was counted between two and nine times. The CDR3 loop reads CASSGGQLVTGELFF. The CDR3 DNA reads as TGCGCCAGCAGCGGCGGACAGCTTGTCACCGGGGAGCTGTTTTTT. The chain combines TRBV5-1 with TRBJ2-2; maybe TRBD1 (6 bases). CDR3 length: 15 residues. V was trimmed by 4 bases and J by 4 bases, leaving 14 bases between them. Germline CDR1 SGHRS, CDR2 YFSETQ.

This clonotype was detected only a few times. V gene TRBV6-1 combines with J gene TRBJ2-3; D is possibly TRBD1 (5 bases). Germline V gives CDR1 MNHNS, CDR2 SASEGT. The CDR3 contains 16 residues. Trimming stripped 6 bases from V and 2 bases from J, with 18 bases between. The CDR3 loop is CASSLELGVYTDTQYF. In nucleotides, the CDR3 is TGTGCCAGCAGCCTTGAGCTAGGGGTGTACACAGATACGCAGTATTTT.

The sample holds many counts of this clonotype. V is TRBV7-9 and J is TRBJ2-1; 7 bases are shared with TRBD2. The CDR3 totals 14 residues. With 3 bases clipped from V and 6 bases from J, the junction kept 5 bases outside the gene matches. CDR1 and CDR2 (germline): SEHNR, FQNEAQ (reference sequence). The CDR3 loop reads CASSFSGGGNEQFF. The CDR3 nucleotides are TGTGCCAGCAGCTTTTCGGGGGGAGGCAATGAGCAGTTCTTC.

J is TRBJ2-4 and V is TRBV28, with 14 bases identical to TRBD2. V shed 6 bases, J shed 9 bases, and the junction held 13 bases outside the gene matches. CDR1 and CDR2 from the germline V gene are MDHEN and SYDVKM. The CDR3 is 17 amino acids. The CDR3 bases are TGTGCCAGCAGCTTGAGACTAGCGGGAGGGCCAGGAAGCATTCAGTACTTC. This encodes CASSLRLAGGPGSIQYF. Full variable domain (rest looked up from reference TRBV28 and TRBJ2-4): DVKVTQSSRYLVKRTGEKVFLECVQDMDHENMFWYRQDPGLGLRLIYFSYDVKMKEKGDIPEGYSVSREKKERFSLILESASTNQTSMYLCASSLRLAGGPGSIQYFGAGTRLSVL.

This chain links TRBV6-1 with TRBJ2-2, with D perhaps being TRBD1 or TRBD2 (5 bases each). There are 15 residues in the CDR3. CDR1 is MNHNS, CDR2 SASEGT, per germline. The V end was cut by 6 bases, the J end by 6 bases, with 17 bases between. The CDR3 loop reads CASSPPSPGPGELFF. Here the CDR3 DNA reads TGTGCCAGCAGCCCGCCCTCGCCGGGACCCGGGGAGCTGTTTTTT.

This clonotype showed up just a few times. The chain uses TRBV4-1 and TRBJ1-1; 7 bases agree with TRBD1. This CDR3 region has 17 residues. Trimming cost V 0 bases and J 6 bases; bases outside gene matches: 13. Germline V gene sequence: CDR1 MGHRA, CDR2 YSYEKL. The CDR3 spells CASSQDPQTGRGAEAFF. The CDR3 region has the DNA TGCGCCAGCAGCCAAGATCCTCAGACAGGGAGGGGCGCTGAAGCTTTCTTT.

The sample holds many counts of this clonotype. The J gene is TRBJ2-1, the V gene TRBV20-1; D is unclear. Germline CDR1 DFQATT, CDR2 SNEGSKA (reference sequence). V was shortened by 3 bases and J by 12 bases, with 21 bases between the two germline ends. The CDR3 loop spans 14 amino acids. The CDR3, as DNA: TGCAGTGCTAGTGGCTTCACGGGTCCACCGCGGCAGTTCTTC. Translated, it gives CSASGFTGPPRQFF.

This clonotype came up many times. The chain links TRBV7-2 to TRBJ2-3; no definite D call. This CDR3 comprises 14 residues. Germline V CDR1 and CDR2: SGHTA, FQGNSA. Trimming cost V 3 bases and J 4 bases, with 11 bases left between them. Written as DNA, the CDR3 is TGTGCCAGCAGCTTTAAGGGCCGGTCAGATACGCAGTATTTT. Translating gives CASSFKGRSDTQYF.

The chain links TRBV10-1 to TRBJ2-7, with 13 bases matching TRBD2. Unmatched junction bases numbered 7, after V lost 3 bases and J lost 5 bases. The CDR3 totals 16 residues. Germline assignment: CDR1 WNHNN and CDR2 SYGVQD (reference sequence). This CDR3 is CASSDWGLAGSDEQYF. In DNA form, the CDR3 reads TGCGCCAGCAGTGATTGGGGACTAGCGGGATCGGACGAGCAGTACTTC.

This clonotype has a count of ten or more. The chain links TRBV20-1 to TRBJ2-7, with D hard to call. V dropped 6 bases and J dropped 5 bases, with 14 bases sitting between them. CDR1 DFQATT and CDR2 SNEGSKA come from the germline V gene (reference sequence). CDR3 size: 12 residues. The CDR3 loop is CSAGTVGNEQYF. Here the CDR3 DNA reads TGCAGTGCGGGAACAGTGGGGAACGAGCAGTACTTC.

This sequence joins TRBV27 and TRBJ2-1; perhaps TRBD2 as D (5 bases). With 5 bases removed from V and 5 bases from J, the gap between germline ends came to 13 bases. Germline values: CDR1 MNHEY, CDR2 SMNVEV (reference sequence). This CDR3 is 14 amino acids long. The CDR3 spells CASSPWTSDNEQFF. The DNA of the CDR3 is TGTGCCAGCAGTCCGTGGACTTCCGACAATGAGCAGTTCTTC.

There are a few counts of this clonotype. The chain uses TRBV19 and TRBJ2-2, with TRBD2 identical over 9 bases. Germline CDR1 is LNHDA and CDR2 is SQIVND (reference sequence). This CDR3 has 14 amino acids. J lost 4 bases, V lost 7 bases, and 4 bases had no gene match. The CDR3 here is CASKTSGLTGELFF. The CDR3 coding sequence is TGTGCCAGTAAGACTAGCGGTCTCACCGGGGAGCTGTTTTTT.